The source of this T cell receptor (beta chain) is a study of CD4 T cells in relation to SARS-CoV-2 and coronaviruses. Study-wide findings and caveats: This crossreactivity analysis covered spike protein alone, no other viral proteins.

Before the COVID-19 pandemic, during about 2011-2019, CD4+ T cells were taken from unexposed donors. As for this clone: Antigen unknown.

V was pared by 5 bases and J by 3 bases, with 9 bases of the junction left unmatched. This CDR3 is built from 15 residues. Germline loops: CDR1 MNHNY, CDR2 SVGAGI (reference sequence). Some clones are missing from TCRdb's copy, which holds only in-frame ones; the method was immunoSEQ multiplex PCR. The sample lists more than 55,000 clones; 70% to 90% were seen once. Sequences were obtained from memory CD4+ T cells from PBMCs. V is TRBV6-6 and J is TRBJ2-7, with 8 bases that match TRBD2. This clonotype originated in a human donor in good health. The CDR3 loop is CASSLATSADYEQYF. The CDR3 nucleotides are TGTGCCAGCAGTCTAGCGACTAGCGCCGACTACGAGCAGTACTTC.